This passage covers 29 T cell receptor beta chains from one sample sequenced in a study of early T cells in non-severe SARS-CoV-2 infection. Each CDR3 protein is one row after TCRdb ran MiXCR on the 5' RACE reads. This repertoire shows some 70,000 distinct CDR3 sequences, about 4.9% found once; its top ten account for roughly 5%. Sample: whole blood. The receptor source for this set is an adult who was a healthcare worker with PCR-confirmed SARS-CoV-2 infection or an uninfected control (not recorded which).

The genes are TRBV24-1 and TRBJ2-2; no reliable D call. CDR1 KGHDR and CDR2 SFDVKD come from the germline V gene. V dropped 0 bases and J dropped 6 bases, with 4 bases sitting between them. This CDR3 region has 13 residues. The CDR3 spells CATSDLGAGELFF. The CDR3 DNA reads TGTGCCACCAGTGATTTGGGAGCCGGGGAGCTGTTTTTT.

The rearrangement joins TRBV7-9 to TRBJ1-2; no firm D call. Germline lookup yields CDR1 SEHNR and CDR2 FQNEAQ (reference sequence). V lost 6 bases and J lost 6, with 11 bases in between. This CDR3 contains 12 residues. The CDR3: CASRWETDGYTF. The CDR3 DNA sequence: TGTGCCAGCAGGTGGGAGACGGATGGCTACACCTTC.

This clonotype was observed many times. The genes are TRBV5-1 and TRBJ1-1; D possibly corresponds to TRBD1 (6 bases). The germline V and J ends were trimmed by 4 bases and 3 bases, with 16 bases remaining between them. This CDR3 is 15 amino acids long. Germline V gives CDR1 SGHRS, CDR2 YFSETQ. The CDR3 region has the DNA TGCGCCAGCAGCCCGGACGGGGGGCGTGACACTGAAGCTTTCTTT. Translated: CASSPDGGRDTEAFF. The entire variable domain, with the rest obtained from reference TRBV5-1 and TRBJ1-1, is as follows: KAGVTQTPRYLIKTRGQQVTLSCSPISGHRSVSWYQQTPGQGLQFLFEYFSETQRNKGNFPGRFSGRQFSNSRSEMNVSTLELGDSALYLCASSPDGGRDTEAFFGQGTRLTVV.

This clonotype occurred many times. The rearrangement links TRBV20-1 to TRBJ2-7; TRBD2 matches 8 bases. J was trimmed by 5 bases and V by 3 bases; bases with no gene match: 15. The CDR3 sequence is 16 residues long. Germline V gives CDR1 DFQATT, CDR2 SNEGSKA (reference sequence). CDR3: CSARVLTGGPVHEQYF. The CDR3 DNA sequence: TGCAGTGCTAGGGTCTTAACGGGAGGGCCTGTCCACGAGCAGTACTTC.

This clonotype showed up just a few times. DNA for the CDR3: TGTGCCAGCAGCTACGTCGGGGGGATTGGAAACACCATATATTTT. Its protein product is CASSYVGGIGNTIYF. The V gene is TRBV6-6, the J gene TRBJ1-3, with D tentatively TRBD1 (5 bases). The V end was cut by 6 bases, the J end by 3 bases, with 15 bases between. The germline CDR1 and CDR2 sequences are MNHNY and SVGAGI (reference sequence). This CDR3 comprises 15 residues.

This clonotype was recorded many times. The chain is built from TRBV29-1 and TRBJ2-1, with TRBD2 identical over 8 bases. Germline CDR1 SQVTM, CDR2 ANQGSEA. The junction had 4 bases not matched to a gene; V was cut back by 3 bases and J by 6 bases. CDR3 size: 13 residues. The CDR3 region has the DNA TGCAGCGTTGACGGGAGGGGTAGCAATGAGCAGTTCTTC. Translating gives CSVDGRGSNEQFF.

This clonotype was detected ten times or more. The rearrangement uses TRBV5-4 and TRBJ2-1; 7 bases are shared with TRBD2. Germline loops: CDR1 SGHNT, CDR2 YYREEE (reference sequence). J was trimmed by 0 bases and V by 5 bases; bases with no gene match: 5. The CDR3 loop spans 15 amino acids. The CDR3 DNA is TGTGCCAGCAGTTTAAGCGGGGCCTCCTACAATGAGCAGTTCTTC. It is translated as CASSLSGASYNEQFF.

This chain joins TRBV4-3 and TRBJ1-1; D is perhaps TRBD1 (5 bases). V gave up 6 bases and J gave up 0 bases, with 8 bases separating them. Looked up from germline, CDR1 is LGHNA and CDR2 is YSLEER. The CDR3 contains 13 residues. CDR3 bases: TGCGCCAGCAGGAGACAGCTGAACACTGAAGCTTTCTTT. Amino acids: CASRRQLNTEAFF.

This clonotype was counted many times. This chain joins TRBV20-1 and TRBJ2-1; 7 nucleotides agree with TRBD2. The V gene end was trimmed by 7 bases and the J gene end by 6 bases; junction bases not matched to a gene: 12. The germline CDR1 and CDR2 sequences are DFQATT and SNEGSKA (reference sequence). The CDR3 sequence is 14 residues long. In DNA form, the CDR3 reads TGCAGTGTCGGGGGGAGGGCGCCAGGCAATGAGCAGTTCTTC. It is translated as CSVGGRAPGNEQFF.

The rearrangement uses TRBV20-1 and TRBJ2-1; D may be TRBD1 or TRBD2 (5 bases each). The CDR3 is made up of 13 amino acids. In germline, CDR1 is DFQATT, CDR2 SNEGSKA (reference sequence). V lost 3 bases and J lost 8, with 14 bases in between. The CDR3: CSARLGAPHEQFF. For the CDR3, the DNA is TGCAGTGCTAGGCTCGGGGCACCCCATGAGCAGTTCTTC.

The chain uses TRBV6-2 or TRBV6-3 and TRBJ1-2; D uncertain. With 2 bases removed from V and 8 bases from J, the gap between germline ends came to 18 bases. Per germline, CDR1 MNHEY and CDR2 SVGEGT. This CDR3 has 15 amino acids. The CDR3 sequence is CASSYPEVWPLGYTF. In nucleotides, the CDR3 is TGTGCCAGCAGTTACCCCGAAGTTTGGCCTCTCGGCTACACCTTC.

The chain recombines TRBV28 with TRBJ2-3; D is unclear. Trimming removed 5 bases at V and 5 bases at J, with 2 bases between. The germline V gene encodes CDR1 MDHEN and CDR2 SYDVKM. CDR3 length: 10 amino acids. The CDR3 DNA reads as TGTGCCAGCAGTCGAGATACGCAGTATTTT. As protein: CASSRDTQYF.

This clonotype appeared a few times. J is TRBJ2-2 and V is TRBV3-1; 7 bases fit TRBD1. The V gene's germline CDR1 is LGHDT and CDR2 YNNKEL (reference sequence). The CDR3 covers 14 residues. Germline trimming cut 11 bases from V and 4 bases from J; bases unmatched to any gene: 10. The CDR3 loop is CAARQGLGTGELFF. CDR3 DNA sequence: TGTGCCGCCAGACAGGGCTTGGGCACCGGGGAGCTGTTTTTT.

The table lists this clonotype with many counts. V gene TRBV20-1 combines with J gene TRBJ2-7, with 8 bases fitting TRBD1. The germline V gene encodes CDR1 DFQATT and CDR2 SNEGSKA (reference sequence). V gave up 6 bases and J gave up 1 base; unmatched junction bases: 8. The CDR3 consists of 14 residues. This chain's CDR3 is CSAHVQGASYEQYF. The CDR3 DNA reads TGCAGTGCCCATGTGCAGGGGGCATCCTACGAGCAGTACTTC.

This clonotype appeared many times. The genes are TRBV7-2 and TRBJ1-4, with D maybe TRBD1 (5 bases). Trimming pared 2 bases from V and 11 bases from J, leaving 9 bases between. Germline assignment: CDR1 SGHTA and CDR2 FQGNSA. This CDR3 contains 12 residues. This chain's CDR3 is CASSLSRDKLFF. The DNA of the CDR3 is TGTGCCAGCAGCTTAAGTCGGGACAAACTGTTTTTT. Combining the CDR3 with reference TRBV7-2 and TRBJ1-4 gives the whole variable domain GAGVSQSPSNKVTEKGKDVELRCDPISGHTALYWYRQSLGQGLEFLIYFQGNSAPDKSGLPSDRFSAERTGGSVSTLTIQRTQQEDSAVYLCASSLSRDKLFFGSGTQLSVL.

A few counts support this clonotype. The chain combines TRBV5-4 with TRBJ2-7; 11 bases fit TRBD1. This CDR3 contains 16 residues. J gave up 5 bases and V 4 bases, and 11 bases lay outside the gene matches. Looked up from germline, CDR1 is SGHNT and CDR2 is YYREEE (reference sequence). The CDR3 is CASSRTSGQGVHEQYF. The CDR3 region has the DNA TGTGCCAGCAGCCGCACTTCGGGACAGGGGGTTCACGAGCAGTACTTC.

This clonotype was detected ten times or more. Written as DNA, the CDR3 is TGTGCCACCAGCAGCCGTGCGATTAACTATGGCTACACCTTC. Protein: CATSSRAINYGYTF. The gene calls are TRBV15 and TRBJ1-2, with unresolved D. This CDR3 region has 14 residues. From germline, CDR1 is LNHNV and CDR2 YYDKDF (reference sequence). Trimming took 3 bases from V and 1 from J, leaving 9 bases between them.

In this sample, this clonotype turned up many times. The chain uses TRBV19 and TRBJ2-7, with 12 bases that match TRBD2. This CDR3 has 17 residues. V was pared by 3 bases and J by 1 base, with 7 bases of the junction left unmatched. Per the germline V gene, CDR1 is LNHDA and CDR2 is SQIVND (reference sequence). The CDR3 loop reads CASSIRLAGARSYEQYF. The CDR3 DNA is TGTGCCAGTAGTATCCGACTAGCGGGAGCGCGGTCCTACGAGCAGTACTTC. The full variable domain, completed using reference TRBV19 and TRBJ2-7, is DGGITQSPKYLFRKEGQNVTLSCEQNLNHDAMYWYRQDPGQGLRLIYYSQIVNDFQKGDIAEGYSVSREKKESFPLTVTSAQKNPTAFYLCASSIRLAGARSYEQYFGPGTRLTVT.

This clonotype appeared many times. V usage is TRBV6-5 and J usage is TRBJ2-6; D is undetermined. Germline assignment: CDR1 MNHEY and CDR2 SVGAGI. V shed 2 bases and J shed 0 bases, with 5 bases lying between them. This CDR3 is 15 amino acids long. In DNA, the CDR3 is TGTGCCAGCAGTTACCGAGACTCTGGGGCCAACGTCCTGACTTTC. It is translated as CASSYRDSGANVLTF.

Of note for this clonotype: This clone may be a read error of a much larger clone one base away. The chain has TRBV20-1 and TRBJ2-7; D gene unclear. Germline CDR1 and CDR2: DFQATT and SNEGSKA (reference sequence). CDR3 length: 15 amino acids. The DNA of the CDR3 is TGCGGTGCTAGATTCCCTCCGGGTCACTCCTACGAGCAGTACTTC. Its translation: CGARFPPGHSYEQYF.

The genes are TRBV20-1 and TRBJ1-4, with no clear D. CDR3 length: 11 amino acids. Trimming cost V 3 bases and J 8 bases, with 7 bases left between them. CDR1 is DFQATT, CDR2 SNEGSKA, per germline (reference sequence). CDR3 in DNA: TGCAGTGCTAGGAGATCCGAAAAACTGTTTTTT. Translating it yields CSARRSEKLFF.

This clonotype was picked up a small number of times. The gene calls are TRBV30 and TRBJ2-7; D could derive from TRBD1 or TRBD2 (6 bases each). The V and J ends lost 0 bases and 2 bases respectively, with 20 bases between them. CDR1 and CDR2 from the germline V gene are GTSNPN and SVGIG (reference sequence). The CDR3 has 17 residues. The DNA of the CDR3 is TGTGCCTGGAGTGTACGGGGGCTAGCCATGGGCCCCTACGAGCAGTACTTC. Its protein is CAWSVRGLAMGPYEQYF.

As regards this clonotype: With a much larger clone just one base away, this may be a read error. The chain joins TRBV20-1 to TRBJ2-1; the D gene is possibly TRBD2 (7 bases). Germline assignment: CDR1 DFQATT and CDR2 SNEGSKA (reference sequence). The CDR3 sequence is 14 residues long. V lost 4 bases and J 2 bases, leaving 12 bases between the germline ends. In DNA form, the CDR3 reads TGCAGTGCTATCGGGGGGCAGCCCTACAATGAGCAGTTCTTC. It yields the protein CSAIGGQPYNEQFF.

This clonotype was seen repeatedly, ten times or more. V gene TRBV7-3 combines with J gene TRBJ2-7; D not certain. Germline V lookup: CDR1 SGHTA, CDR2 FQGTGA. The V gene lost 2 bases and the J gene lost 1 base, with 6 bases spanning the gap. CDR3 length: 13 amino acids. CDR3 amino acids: CASSLAESYEQYF. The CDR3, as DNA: TGTGCCAGCAGCTTAGCGGAATCCTACGAGCAGTACTTC.

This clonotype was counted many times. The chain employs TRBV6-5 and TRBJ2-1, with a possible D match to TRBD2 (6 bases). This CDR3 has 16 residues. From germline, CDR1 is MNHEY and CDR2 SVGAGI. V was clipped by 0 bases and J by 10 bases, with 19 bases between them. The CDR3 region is CASSYSSPDYASEQFF. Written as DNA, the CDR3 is TGTGCCAGCAGTTACTCGAGCCCGGACTACGCCTCGGAGCAGTTCTTC.

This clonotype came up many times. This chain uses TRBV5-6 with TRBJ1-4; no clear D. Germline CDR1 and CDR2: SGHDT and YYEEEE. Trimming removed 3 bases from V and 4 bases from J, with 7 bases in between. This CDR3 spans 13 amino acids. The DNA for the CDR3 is TGTGCCAGCAGCTGGGGTCGTAATGAAAAACTGTTTTTT. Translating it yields CASSWGRNEKLFF.

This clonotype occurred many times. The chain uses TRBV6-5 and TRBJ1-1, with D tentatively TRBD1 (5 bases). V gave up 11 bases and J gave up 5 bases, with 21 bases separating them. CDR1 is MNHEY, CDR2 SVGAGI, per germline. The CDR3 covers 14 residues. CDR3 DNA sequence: TGTGCCTCCAAGAGGCGGGGCACGGGAACTGAAGCTTTCTTT. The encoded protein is CASKRRGTGTEAFF.

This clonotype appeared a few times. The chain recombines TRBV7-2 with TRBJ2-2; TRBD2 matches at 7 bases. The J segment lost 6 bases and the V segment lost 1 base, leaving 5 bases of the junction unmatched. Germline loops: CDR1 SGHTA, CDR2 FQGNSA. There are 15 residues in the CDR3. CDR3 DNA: TGTGCCAGCAGCTTAGGGCTAGCGGCCGCCGGGGAGCTGTTTTTT. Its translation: CASSLGLAAAGELFF.

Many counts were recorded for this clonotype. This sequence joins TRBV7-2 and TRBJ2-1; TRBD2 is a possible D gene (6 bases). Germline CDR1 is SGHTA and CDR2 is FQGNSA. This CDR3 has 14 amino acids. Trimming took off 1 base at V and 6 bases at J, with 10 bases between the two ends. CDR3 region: CASSLGREFNEQFF. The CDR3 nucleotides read TGTGCCAGCAGCTTAGGGAGGGAGTTCAATGAGCAGTTCTTC.